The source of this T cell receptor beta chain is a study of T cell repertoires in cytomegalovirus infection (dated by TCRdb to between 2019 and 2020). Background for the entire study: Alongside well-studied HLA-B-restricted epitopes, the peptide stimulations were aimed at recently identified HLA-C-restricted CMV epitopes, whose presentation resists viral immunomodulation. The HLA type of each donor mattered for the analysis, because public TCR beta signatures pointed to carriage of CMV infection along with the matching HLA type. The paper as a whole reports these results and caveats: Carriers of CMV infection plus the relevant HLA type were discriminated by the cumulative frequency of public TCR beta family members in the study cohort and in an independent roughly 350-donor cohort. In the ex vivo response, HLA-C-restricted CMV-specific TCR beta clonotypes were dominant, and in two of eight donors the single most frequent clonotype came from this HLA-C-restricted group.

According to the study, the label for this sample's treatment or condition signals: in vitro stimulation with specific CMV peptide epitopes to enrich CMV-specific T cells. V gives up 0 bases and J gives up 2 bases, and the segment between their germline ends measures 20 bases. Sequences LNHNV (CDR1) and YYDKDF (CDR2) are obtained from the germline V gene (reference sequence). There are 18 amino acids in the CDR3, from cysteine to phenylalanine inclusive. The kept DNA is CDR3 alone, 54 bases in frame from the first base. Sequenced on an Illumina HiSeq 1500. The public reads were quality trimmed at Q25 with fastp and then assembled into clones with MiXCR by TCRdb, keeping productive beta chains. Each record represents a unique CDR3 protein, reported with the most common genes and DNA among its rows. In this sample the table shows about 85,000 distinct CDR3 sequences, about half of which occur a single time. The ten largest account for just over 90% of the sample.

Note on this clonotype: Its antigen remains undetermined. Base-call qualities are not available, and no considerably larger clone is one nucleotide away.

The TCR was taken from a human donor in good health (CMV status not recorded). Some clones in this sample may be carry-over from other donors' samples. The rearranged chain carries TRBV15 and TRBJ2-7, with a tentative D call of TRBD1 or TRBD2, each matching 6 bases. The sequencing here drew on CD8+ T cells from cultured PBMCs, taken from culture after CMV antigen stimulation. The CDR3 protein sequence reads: CATSRDSNFLGGAYEQYF. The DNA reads TGTGCCACCAGCAGAGATAGTAATTTCTTGGGGGGCGCCTACGAGCAGTACTTC.